This T cell receptor beta chain was found in a study of cytomegalovirus exposure and HLA in healthy donors. Study-wide context: The same platform was used for the 100 to 150 validation repertoires and the roughly 720 first-cohort repertoires, a later analysis reported.

Overall study findings and caveats: According to a subsequent analysis, TCR clusters identified in the first cohort showed a tendency to co-occur across the approximately 130 validation repertoires. A few chains tied to CMV proved CMV antigen-specific in vitro.

Clones were read by immunoSEQ multiplex PCR, and TCRdb kept only the in-frame ones, dropping some. The repertoire holds around 300,000 clones, approximately 86% seen once, with around 0.96% in the top ten. In its sample, this clone was seen once. The target antigen is unknown. Germline CDR1 is SEHNR and CDR2 is FQNEAQ (reference sequence). This CDR3 has 16 amino acids. Trimming at V came to 4 bases and at J to 2 bases, leaving 8 bases not matched to a gene. The source is a man between 25 and 39 years old in good health and CMV-seronegative. The sequencing sample was made of PBMCs. The chain employs TRBV7-9 and TRBJ1-1; TRBD1 matches 9 bases. CDR3 sequence (DNA): TGTGCCAGCAGCTCCACAGGGGGCGTCGGAAACACTGAAGCTTTCTTT. Translation gives CASSSTGGVGNTEAFF. Full variable domain (rest looked up from reference TRBV7-9 and TRBJ1-1): DTGVSQNPRHKITKRGQNVTFRCDPISEHNRLYWYRQTLGQGPEFLTYFQNEAQLEKSRLLSDRFSAERPKGSFSTLEIQRTEQGDSAMYLCASSSTGGVGNTEAFFGQGTRLTVV.